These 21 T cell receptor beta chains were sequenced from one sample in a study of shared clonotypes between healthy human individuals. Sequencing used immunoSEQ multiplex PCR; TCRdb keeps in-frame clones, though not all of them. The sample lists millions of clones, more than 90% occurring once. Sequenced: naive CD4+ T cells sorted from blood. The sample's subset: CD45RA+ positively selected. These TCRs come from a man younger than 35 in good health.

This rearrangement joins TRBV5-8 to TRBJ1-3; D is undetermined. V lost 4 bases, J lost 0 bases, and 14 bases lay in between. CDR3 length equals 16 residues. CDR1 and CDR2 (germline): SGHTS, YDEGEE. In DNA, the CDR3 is TGTGCCAGCAGCCACGCTCTTATAAGCTCTGGAAACACCATATATTTT. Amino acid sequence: CASSHALISSGNTIYF.

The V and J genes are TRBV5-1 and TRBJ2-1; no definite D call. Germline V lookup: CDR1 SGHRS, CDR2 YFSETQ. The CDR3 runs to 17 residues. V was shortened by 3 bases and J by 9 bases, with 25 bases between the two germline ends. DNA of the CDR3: TGCGCCAGCAGCTCAGAGGACCCACTTCAATCCCGGGTTGAGCAGTTCTTC. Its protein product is CASSSEDPLQSRVEQFF.

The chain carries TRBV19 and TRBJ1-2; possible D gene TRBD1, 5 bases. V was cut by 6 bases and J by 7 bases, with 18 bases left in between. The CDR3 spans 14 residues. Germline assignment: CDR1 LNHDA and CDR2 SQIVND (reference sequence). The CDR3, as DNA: TGTGCCAGTAGCCGACAGTCACGGGATGGTGGCTACACCTTC. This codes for CASSRQSRDGGYTF.

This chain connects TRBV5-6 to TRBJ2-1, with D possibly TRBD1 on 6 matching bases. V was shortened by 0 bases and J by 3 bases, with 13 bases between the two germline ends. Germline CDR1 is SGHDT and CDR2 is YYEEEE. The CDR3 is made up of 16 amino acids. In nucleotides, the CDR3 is TGTGCCAGCAGCTTGGCCCCGGGACAATACTACAATGAGCAGTTCTTC. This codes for CASSLAPGQYYNEQFF.

The CDR3 reads CASSLEAGKYNEQFF. The CDR3, as DNA: TGTGCCAGCAGCTTGGAGGCAGGGAAGTACAATGAGCAGTTCTTC. The chain has TRBV7-8 and TRBJ2-1; the D call may be TRBD1 or TRBD2 (5 bases each). The CDR3 loop spans 15 amino acids. V was shortened by 3 bases and J by 4 bases, with 13 bases between the two germline ends. In germline, CDR1 is SGHVS, CDR2 FQNEAQ.

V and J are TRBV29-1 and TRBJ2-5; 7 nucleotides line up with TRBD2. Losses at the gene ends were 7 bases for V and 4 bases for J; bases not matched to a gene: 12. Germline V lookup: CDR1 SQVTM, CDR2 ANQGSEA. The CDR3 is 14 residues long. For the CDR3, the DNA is TGCAGCGCTGCCGCCAGACTAGCTCTAGAGACCCAGTACTTC. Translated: CSAAARLALETQYF.

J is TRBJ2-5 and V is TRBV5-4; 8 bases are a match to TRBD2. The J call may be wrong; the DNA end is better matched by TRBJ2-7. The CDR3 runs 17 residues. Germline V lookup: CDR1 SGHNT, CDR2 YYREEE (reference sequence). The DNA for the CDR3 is TGTGCCAGCAGCTTGGCGGGACTAGTAGGGAGTCACTACGAGCAGTACTTC. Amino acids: CASSLAGLVGSHYEQYF.

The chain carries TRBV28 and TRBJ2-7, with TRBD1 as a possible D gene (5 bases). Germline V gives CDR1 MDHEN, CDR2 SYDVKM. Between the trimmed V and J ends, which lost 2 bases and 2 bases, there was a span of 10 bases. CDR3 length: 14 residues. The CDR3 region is CASSLEAGTYEQYF. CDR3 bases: TGTGCCAGCAGTTTAGAGGCAGGGACCTACGAGCAGTACTTC.

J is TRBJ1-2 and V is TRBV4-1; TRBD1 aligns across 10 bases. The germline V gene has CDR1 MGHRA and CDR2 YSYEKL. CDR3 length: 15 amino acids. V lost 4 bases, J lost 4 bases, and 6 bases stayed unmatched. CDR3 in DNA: TGCGCCAGCAGCCTTCGGGACAGGGGTAGCTATGGCTACACCTTC. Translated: CASSLRDRGSYGYTF.

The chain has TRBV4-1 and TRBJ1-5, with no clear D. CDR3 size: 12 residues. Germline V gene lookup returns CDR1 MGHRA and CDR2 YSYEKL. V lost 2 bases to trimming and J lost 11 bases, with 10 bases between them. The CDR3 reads CASSQSFGAQHF. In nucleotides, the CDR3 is TGCGCCAGCAGCCAATCATTTGGGGCCCAGCATTTT.

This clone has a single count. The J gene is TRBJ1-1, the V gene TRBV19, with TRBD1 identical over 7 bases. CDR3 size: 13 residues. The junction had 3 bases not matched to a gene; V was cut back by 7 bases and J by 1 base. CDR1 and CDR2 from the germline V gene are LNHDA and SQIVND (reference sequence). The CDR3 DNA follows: TGTGCCAGTAACAGGGGAGGGAACACTGAAGCTTTCTTT. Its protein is CASNRGGNTEAFF.

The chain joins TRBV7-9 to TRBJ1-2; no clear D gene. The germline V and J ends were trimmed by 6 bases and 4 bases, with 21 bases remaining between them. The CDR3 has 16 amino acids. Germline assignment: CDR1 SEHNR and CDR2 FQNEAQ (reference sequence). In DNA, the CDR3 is TGTGCCAGCAGTCAAATAGGGTCCATCCGGGCCTATGGCTACACCTTC. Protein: CASSQIGSIRAYGYTF.

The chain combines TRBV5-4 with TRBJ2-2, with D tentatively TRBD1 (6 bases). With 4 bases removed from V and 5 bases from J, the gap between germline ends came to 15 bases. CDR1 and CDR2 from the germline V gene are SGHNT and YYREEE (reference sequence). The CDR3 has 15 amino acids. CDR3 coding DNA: TGTGCCAGCAGCCGGCTGGGGGCCGGAACCGGGGAGCTGTTTTTT. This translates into CASSRLGAGTGELFF. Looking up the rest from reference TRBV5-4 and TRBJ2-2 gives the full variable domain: ETGVTQSPTHLIKTRGQQVTLRCSSQSGHNTVSWYQQALGQGPQFIFQYYREEENGRGNFPPRFSGLQFPNYSSELNVNALELDDSALYLCASSRLGAGTGELFFGEGSRLTVL.

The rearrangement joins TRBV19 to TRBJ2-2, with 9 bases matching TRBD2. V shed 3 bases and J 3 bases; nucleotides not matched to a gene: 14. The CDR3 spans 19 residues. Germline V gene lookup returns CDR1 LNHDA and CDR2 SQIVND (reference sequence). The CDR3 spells CASSIRKKGAGGHTGELFF. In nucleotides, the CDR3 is TGTGCCAGTAGTATTAGGAAAAAGGGAGCGGGGGGTCACACCGGGGAGCTGTTTTTT.

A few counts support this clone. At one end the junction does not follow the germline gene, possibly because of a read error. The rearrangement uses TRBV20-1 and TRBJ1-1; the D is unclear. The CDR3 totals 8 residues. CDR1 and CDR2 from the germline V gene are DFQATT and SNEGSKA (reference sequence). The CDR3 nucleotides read TGCAGTGCTAGAGATGGTCAATTT. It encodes CSARDGQF.

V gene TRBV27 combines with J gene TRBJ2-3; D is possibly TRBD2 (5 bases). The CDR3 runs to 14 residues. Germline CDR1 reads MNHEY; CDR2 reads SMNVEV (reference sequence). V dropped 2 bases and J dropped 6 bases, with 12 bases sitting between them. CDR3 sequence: CASSLIRGRDTQYF. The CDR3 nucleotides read TGTGCCAGCAGTTTAATCCGAGGGCGGGATACGCAGTATTTT.

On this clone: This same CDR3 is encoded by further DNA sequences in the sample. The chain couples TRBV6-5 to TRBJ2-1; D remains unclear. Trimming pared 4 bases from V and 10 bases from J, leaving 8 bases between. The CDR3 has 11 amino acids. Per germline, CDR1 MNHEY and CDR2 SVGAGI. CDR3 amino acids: CASSSRREQFF. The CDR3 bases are TGTGCCAGCAGTTCTAGGAGAGAGCAGTTCTTC.

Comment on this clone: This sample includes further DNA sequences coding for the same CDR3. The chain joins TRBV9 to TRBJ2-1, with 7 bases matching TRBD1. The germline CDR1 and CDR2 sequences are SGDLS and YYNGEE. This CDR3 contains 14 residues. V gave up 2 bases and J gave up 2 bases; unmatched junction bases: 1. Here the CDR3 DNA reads TGTGCCAGCAGCGTCGGGACAGCCTACAATGAGCAGTTCTTC. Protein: CASSVGTAYNEQFF.

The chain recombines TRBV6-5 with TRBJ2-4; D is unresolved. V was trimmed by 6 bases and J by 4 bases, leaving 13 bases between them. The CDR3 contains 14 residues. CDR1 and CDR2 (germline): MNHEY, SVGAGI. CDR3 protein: CASSPGRLKNIQYF. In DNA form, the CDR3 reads TGTGCCAGCAGCCCAGGAAGGTTGAAAAACATTCAGTACTTC.

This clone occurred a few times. The CDR3 DNA follows: TGCGCCAGCAGTGCGGGACAGAACACTGAAGCTTTCTTT. It yields the protein CASSAGQNTEAFF. The chain carries TRBV10-1 and TRBJ1-1, with D possibly TRBD1 on 6 matching bases. V dropped 4 bases and J dropped 1 base, with 7 bases sitting between them. The CDR3 consists of 13 residues. The germline V gene encodes CDR1 WNHNN and CDR2 SYGVQD (reference sequence).

The CDR3 sequence: CASRTGQGWGTEAFF. In DNA form, the CDR3 reads TGTGCCAGCAGAACGGGCCAAGGGTGGGGCACTGAAGCTTTCTTT. V and J are TRBV2 and TRBJ1-1; D remains unclear. Between the trimmed V and J ends, which lost 6 bases and 4 bases, there was a span of 18 bases. CDR1 and CDR2 from the germline V gene are SNHLY and FYNNEI. CDR3 length equals 15 residues. The whole variable domain, filled in from reference TRBV2 and TRBJ1-1, reads EPEVTQTPSHQVTQMGQEVILRCVPISNHLYFYWYRQILGQKVEFLVSFYNNEISEKSEIFDDQFSVERPDGSNFTLKIRSTKLEDSAMYFCASRTGQGWGTEAFFGQGTRLTVV.